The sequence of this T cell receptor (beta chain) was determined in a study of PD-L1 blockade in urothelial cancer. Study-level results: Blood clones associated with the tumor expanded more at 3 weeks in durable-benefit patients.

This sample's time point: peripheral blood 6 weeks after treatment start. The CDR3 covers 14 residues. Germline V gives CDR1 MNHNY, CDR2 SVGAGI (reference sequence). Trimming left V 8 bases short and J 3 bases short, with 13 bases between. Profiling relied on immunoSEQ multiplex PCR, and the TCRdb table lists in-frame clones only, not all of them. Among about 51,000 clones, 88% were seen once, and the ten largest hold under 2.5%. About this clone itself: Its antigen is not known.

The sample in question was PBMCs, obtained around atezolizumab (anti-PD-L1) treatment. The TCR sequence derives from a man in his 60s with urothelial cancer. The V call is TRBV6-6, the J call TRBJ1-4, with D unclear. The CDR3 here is CASGMRRANEKLFF. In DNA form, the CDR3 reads TGTGCCAGCGGCATGAGGAGGGCTAATGAAAAACTGTTTTTT.